Following are 25 T cell receptor beta chains from one sample sequenced in a study of T cell responses to AZD1222 COVID-19 vaccine. The assay was immunoSEQ multiplex PCR, and TCRdb's table has in-frame clones only and misses some. In the table there are fewer than 200,000 clones, 70% to 90% of which are singletons. This specimen was peripheral blood, taken on day 0 of AZD1222 vaccination. The source of these receptors is an adult in good health.

This clone appeared once. The V gene is TRBV7-9, the J gene TRBJ1-5; 8 bases are shared with TRBD1. Trimming cost V 5 bases and J 0 bases; bases outside gene matches: 6. Germline values: CDR1 SEHNR, CDR2 FQNEAQ (reference sequence). This CDR3 has 16 residues. For the CDR3, the DNA is TGTGCCAGCAGCCCGGGGACAGGACTTAGCAATCAGCCCCAGCATTTT. Its protein product is CASSPGTGLSNQPQHF.

The chain recombines TRBV7-2 with TRBJ2-3; no reliable D call. This CDR3 is 14 amino acids long. Germline V gene sequence: CDR1 SGHTA, CDR2 FQGNSA. V was clipped by 2 bases and J by 2 bases, with 8 bases between them. The CDR3 DNA sequence: TGTGCCAGCAGCTTAAACTACTTCACAGATACGCAGTATTTT. Its protein is CASSLNYFTDTQYF.

The J gene is TRBJ1-2, the V gene TRBV7-2; 7 nucleotides agree with TRBD1. The CDR3 has 14 amino acids. Germline V gene sequence: CDR1 SGHTA, CDR2 FQGNSA. Losses at the gene ends were 4 bases for V and 5 bases for J; bases not matched to a gene: 7. The CDR3 DNA is TGTGCCAGCAGCTCGACCGGGACAGCTTATGGCTACACCTTC. Translation: CASSSTGTAYGYTF.

The chain recombines TRBV24-1 with TRBJ2-1, with 10 bases matching TRBD1. The length of the CDR3 is 14 residues. J was trimmed by 7 bases and V by 6 bases; bases with no gene match: 5. Germline values: CDR1 KGHDR, CDR2 SFDVKD. The DNA of the CDR3 is TGTGCCACCAGTCCGGGACAGGGGTGGAATGAGCAGTTCTTC. Protein sequence: CATSPGQGWNEQFF.

The chain has TRBV21-1 and TRBJ2-1; the table names TRBD2, a call not compared with the DNA. TRBV21-1 is a pseudogene. The CDR3 is 17 residues long. CDR3 sequence reads: CASSKAPIGISYNEQFF. CDR3 sequence (DNA): TGTGCCAGCAGCAAAGCGCCGATCGGGATATCCTACAATGAGCAGTTCTTC.

The chain combines TRBV7-2 with TRBJ1-2; 7 nucleotides line up with TRBD1. CDR1 is SGHTA, CDR2 FQGNSA, per germline. Trimming at V came to 5 bases and at J to 0 bases, leaving 3 bases not matched to a gene. CDR3 size: 14 residues. CDR3 DNA: TGTGCCAGCAGCCTCGGGACAGCTAACTATGGCTACACCTTC. Amino acids: CASSLGTANYGYTF. Combining the CDR3 with reference TRBV7-2 and TRBJ1-2 gives the whole variable domain GAGVSQSPSNKVTEKGKDVELRCDPISGHTALYWYRQSLGQGLEFLIYFQGNSAPDKSGLPSDRFSAERTGGSVSTLTIQRTQQEDSAVYLCASSLGTANYGYTFGSGTRLTVV.

Concerning this clone: Other DNA sequences in the same sample also yield this CDR3. The J gene is TRBJ1-2, the V gene TRBV10-2, with 8 positions matching TRBD1. The CDR3 runs 14 residues. J gave up 7 bases and V 0 bases, and 4 bases lay outside the gene matches. CDR1 WSHSY and CDR2 SAAADI come from the germline V gene. The CDR3 sequence is CASSESRQGLGYTF. CDR3 nucleotides: TGCGCCAGCAGTGAGTCGAGACAGGGGCTTGGCTACACCTTC.

The CDR3: CASSLSRRVYGYTF. CDR3 DNA: TGTGCCAGCAGTTTATCCCGCAGGGTCTATGGCTACACCTTC. The genes are TRBV28 and TRBJ1-2; D possibly corresponds to TRBD1 (5 bases). Trimming left V 1 base short and J 4 bases short, with 10 bases between. Germline loops: CDR1 MDHEN, CDR2 SYDVKM. The CDR3 spans 14 residues.

The chain couples TRBV19 to TRBJ2-5; D is unresolved. Between the trimmed V and J ends, which lost 3 bases and 3 bases, there was a span of 8 bases. The CDR3 runs to 13 residues. Germline V CDR1 and CDR2: LNHDA, SQIVND (reference sequence). As DNA, the CDR3 is TGTGCCAGTAGTATTGGAAGTAAAGAGACCCAGTACTTC. Translation: CASSIGSKETQYF.

The genes are TRBV2 and TRBJ1-6; no definite D call. The CDR3 spans 13 residues. The V gene's germline CDR1 is SNHLY and CDR2 FYNNEI. Trimming took 8 bases from V and 7 from J, leaving 12 bases between them. As DNA, the CDR3 is TGTGCCAGCCTTATTGGGCAGAATTCACCCCTCCACTTT. This codes for CASLIGQNSPLHF.

This rearrangement joins TRBV7-2 to TRBJ2-7, with TRBD2 identical over 11 bases. The CDR3 length is 14 residues. The V gene end was trimmed by 6 bases and the J gene end by 4 bases; junction bases not matched to a gene: 5. The germline CDR1 and CDR2 sequences are SGHTA and FQGNSA. The CDR3 bases are TGTGCCAGCAGTGGGACTAGCGGTCCTTACGAGCAGTACTTC. This gives the protein CASSGTSGPYEQYF. Looking up the rest from reference TRBV7-2 and TRBJ2-7 gives the full variable domain: GAGVSQSPSNKVTEKGKDVELRCDPISGHTALYWYRQSLGQGLEFLIYFQGNSAPDKSGLPSDRFSAERTGGSVSTLTIQRTQQEDSAVYLCASSGTSGPYEQYFGPGTRLTVT.

The V gene is TRBV5-1, the J gene TRBJ1-3; maybe TRBD1 (6 bases). Trimming took 3 bases from V and 0 from J, leaving 13 bases between them. The length of the CDR3 is 16 residues. From germline, CDR1 is SGHRS and CDR2 YFSETQ. The CDR3 coding sequence is TGCGCCAGCAGCTCACAGGGACCAATCTCTGGAAACACCATATATTTT. Translating gives CASSSQGPISGNTIYF.

This sequence joins TRBV11-1 and TRBJ2-3; D gene uncertain. Germline CDR1 SGHAT, CDR2 FQDESV (reference sequence). The CDR3 spans 13 residues. V lost 6 bases to trimming and J lost 5 bases, with 12 bases between them. The CDR3 bases are TGTGCCAGCAGTCCGGTAGAAGGAGATACGCAGTATTTT. This codes for CASSPVEGDTQYF. Full variable domain (missing parts from reference TRBV11-1 and TRBJ2-3): EAEVAQSPRYKITEKSQAVAFWCDPISGHATLYWYRQILGQGPELLVQFQDESVVDDSQLPKDRFSAERLKGVDSTLKIQPAELGDSAMYLCASSPVEGDTQYFGPGTRLTVL.

V usage is TRBV7-8 and J usage is TRBJ2-7; D perhaps matches TRBD1 (6 bases). Trimming cost V 2 bases and J 3 bases, with 17 bases left between them. This CDR3 has 16 residues. The V gene's germline CDR1 is SGHVS and CDR2 FQNEAQ. This CDR3 reads CASSLSGTRRFYEQYF. CDR3 in DNA: TGTGCCAGCAGCTTATCCGGGACACGGCGGTTCTACGAGCAGTACTTC.

J is TRBJ1-2 and V is TRBV7-2; 9 bases are a match to TRBD1. Trimming removed 8 bases from V and 1 base from J; junction bases left unmatched: 5. This CDR3 comprises 14 residues. CDR1 SGHTA and CDR2 FQGNSA come from the germline V gene. CDR3 DNA: TGTGCCAGCCCACCGACAGGGGGTAACTATGGCTACACCTTC. This codes for CASPPTGGNYGYTF.

J is TRBJ2-3 and V is TRBV27; 9 nucleotides line up with TRBD1. The CDR3 spans 20 residues. Germline V gene lookup returns CDR1 MNHEY and CDR2 SMNVEV (reference sequence). V lost 3 bases, J lost 0 bases, and 16 bases stayed unmatched. The CDR3 region has the DNA TGTGCCAGCAGTTTCCAACAGGGGGCGCCTATGGGTGCTAGCACAGATACGCAGTATTTT. Residues: CASSFQQGAPMGASTDTQYF.

The chain couples TRBV6-4 to TRBJ2-1; no definite D call. V was trimmed by 6 bases and J by 7 bases, leaving 13 bases between them. Germline V CDR1 and CDR2: MRHNA, SNTAGT. The CDR3 length is 13 residues. The CDR3 nucleotides are TGTGCCAGCAGCCACGAGGAGAGAAATGAGCAGTTCTTC. This codes for CASSHEERNEQFF.

This sequence joins TRBV10-1 and TRBJ2-1; 7 positions match TRBD1. The V segment lost 8 bases and the J segment 9 bases; nucleotides outside the gene matches: 10. Germline-derived CDR1 and CDR2 are WNHNN and SYGVQD (reference sequence). This CDR3 spans 13 amino acids. The CDR3 loop is CASGVTGMAEQFF. As DNA, the CDR3 is TGCGCCAGCGGTGTGACAGGGATGGCTGAGCAGTTCTTC.

The chain combines TRBV11-3 with TRBJ2-1; D is undetermined. The CDR3 runs 12 residues. The germline CDR1 and CDR2 sequences are SGHNT and YENEEA. Trimming removed 5 bases at V and 5 bases at J, with 7 bases between. The CDR3: CASSLLNNEQFF. The CDR3 nucleotides are TGTGCCAGCAGCCTACTTAACAATGAGCAGTTCTTC.

The CDR3 spells CASSREMAGLNEKLFF. The CDR3 nucleotides are TGCGCCAGCAGCCGAGAGATGGCAGGCCTTAATGAAAAACTGTTTTTT. This chain uses TRBV4-3 with TRBJ1-4, with no clear D. This CDR3 region has 16 residues. Looked up from germline, CDR1 is LGHNA and CDR2 is YSLEER. The V gene lost 4 bases and the J gene lost 4 bases, with 16 bases spanning the gap.

This chain joins TRBV24-1 and TRBJ2-3, with D maybe TRBD2 (5 bases). This CDR3 spans 12 amino acids. Per germline, CDR1 KGHDR and CDR2 SFDVKD. Trimming left V 7 bases short and J 1 base short, with 5 bases between. CDR3: CATSGGTDTQYF. The DNA of the CDR3 is TGTGCCACCAGCGGGGGCACAGATACGCAGTATTTT.

V gene TRBV27 combines with J gene TRBJ2-2; 9 bases are a match to TRBD2. Per the germline V gene, CDR1 is MNHEY and CDR2 is SMNVEV (reference sequence). J gave up 6 bases and V 2 bases, and 4 bases lay outside the gene matches. CDR3 size: 15 residues. CDR3 DNA sequence: TGTGCCAGCAGTTTAGCGGGGGGGCTCCCCGGGGAGCTGTTTTTT. This encodes CASSLAGGLPGELFF.

This clone was found a few times. This chain uses TRBV5-1 with TRBJ1-4, with 7 bases identical to TRBD1. Germline V gives CDR1 SGHRS, CDR2 YFSETQ. V gave up 4 bases and J gave up 0 bases; unmatched junction bases: 9. The CDR3 loop spans 17 amino acids. The CDR3 bases are TGCGCCAGCAGCGGGACAGCTTTTCAATCAACTAATGAAAAACTGTTTTTT. The encoded protein is CASSGTAFQSTNEKLFF.

The chain recombines TRBV28 with TRBJ1-6; D gene ambiguous. The CDR3 consists of 12 residues. The ends were cut back, 3 bases at V and 8 bases at J, with 5 bases in the middle. CDR1 is MDHEN, CDR2 SYDVKM, per germline. The chain's CDR3 is CASSFGDSPLHF. The CDR3 DNA is TGTGCCAGCAGTTTCGGGGATTCACCCCTCCACTTT.

This chain connects TRBV5-1 to TRBJ2-7; D remains ambiguous. The ends were cut back, 4 bases at V and 6 bases at J, with 14 bases in the middle. CDR3 size: 13 residues. The V gene's germline CDR1 is SGHRS and CDR2 YFSETQ. The CDR3 DNA reads as TGCGCCAGCAGCCCGCCGGCCACCGGCGAGCAGTACTTC. This gives the protein CASSPPATGEQYF. Looking up the rest from reference TRBV5-1 and TRBJ2-7 gives the full variable domain: KAGVTQTPRYLIKTRGQQVTLSCSPISGHRSVSWYQQTPGQGLQFLFEYFSETQRNKGNFPGRFSGRQFSNSRSEMNVSTLELGDSALYLCASSPPATGEQYFGPGTRLTVT.